This entry lists 7 T cell receptor beta chains sequenced from one sample in a study of blood T cell repertoires in COVID-19. Clones were read by immunoSEQ multiplex PCR, and TCRdb kept only the in-frame ones, dropping some. The sample yields around 310,000 clones, 90% seen once. The specimen was peripheral blood. The receptors shown here come from a woman between 25 and 40 years old with COVID-19, enrolled during active disease.

This clone was detected a few times. J is TRBJ2-1 and V is TRBV21-1; the DNA was not compared with TRBD1, the D call given in the table. TRBV21-1 is a pseudogene. This CDR3 is 15 amino acids long. Written as DNA, the CDR3 is TGTGCCAGTCTACGGGGGGGGACAGGGTGTTTTGTTGGGTTCTTC. Its protein product is CASLRGGTGCFVGFF.

The CDR3 DNA reads as TGTGCCAGCAGCTTGGTAGGCACAGATACGCAGTATTTT. Translation gives CASSLVGTDTQYF. The chain carries TRBV5-4 and TRBJ2-3; D call uncertain. Germline V gene sequence: CDR1 SGHNT, CDR2 YYREEE (reference sequence). The CDR3 contains 13 residues. V lost 0 bases and J 1 base, leaving 3 bases between the germline ends.

The genes are TRBV29-1 and TRBJ2-7; no definite D call. This CDR3 is built from 11 residues. Between the trimmed V and J ends, which lost 6 bases and 2 bases, there was a span of 8 bases. Germline values: CDR1 SQVTM, CDR2 ANQGSEA. The CDR3 DNA reads TGCAGCGTGGCTGAGGCCTACGAGCAGTACTTC. Its protein is CSVAEAYEQYF.

This chain joins TRBV6-5 and TRBJ2-2; the D gene is possibly TRBD1 (7 bases). V was trimmed by 7 bases and J by 7 bases, leaving 13 bases between them. The CDR3 is 13 residues long. In germline, CDR1 is MNHEY, CDR2 SVGAGI. In nucleotides, the CDR3 is TGTGCCAGCATCAGGGGGACTGGCGGGGAGCTGTTTTTT. It specifies CASIRGTGGELFF.

CDR3 protein: CATSRDPAGVSAEQYF. The CDR3 DNA sequence: TGTGCCACCAGCAGAGATCCAGCGGGAGTATCAGCCGAGCAGTACTTC. The chain carries TRBV15 and TRBJ2-7, with 8 bases matching TRBD2. The CDR3 spans 16 residues. Germline loops: CDR1 LNHNV, CDR2 YYDKDF (reference sequence). V dropped 0 bases and J dropped 6; count of bases not matched to a gene: 10.

There are a few counts of this clone. In DNA, the CDR3 is TGTGCCATTCAAGGGGTTTCTAACACTGAAGCTTTCTTT. Translated, it gives CAIQGVSNTEAFF. The rearrangement joins TRBV10-3 to TRBJ1-1; possible D gene TRBD1, 5 bases. The CDR3 length is 13 residues. In germline, CDR1 is ENHRY, CDR2 SYGVKD. The V gene lost 9 bases and the J gene lost 2 bases, with 13 bases spanning the gap.

The chain recombines TRBV6-2 or TRBV6-3 with TRBJ2-3; 10 bases map to TRBD2. The germline V gene has CDR1 MNHEY and CDR2 SVGEGT. V lost 1 base to trimming and J lost 6 bases; unmatched junction nucleotides: 10. The CDR3 is made up of 17 amino acids. CDR3 bases: TGTGCCAGCAGTTACTTTGAAAGCGGGAGGGCCGTTGATACGCAGTATTTT. Translating it yields CASSYFESGRAVDTQYF.